This T cell receptor (beta chain) was retrieved from a study of T cells in narcolepsy. The study's findings and limits: No autoreactive T cell clone sequences appeared in some memory CD4+ repertoires. Reportedly, autoreactive clonotypes were serially detected in patients' blood but not controls'. Comparing one patient's CSF and blood CD4+ clonotypes highlighted HCRT- and TRIB2-specific autoreactive clonotypes.

TCRdb's table, derived via immunoSEQ multiplex PCR, lists solely in-frame clones and lacks some. The table records approximately 35,000 clones, roughly 77% of them present only once. The count of this clone is one. Its target is not known. V dropped 6 bases and J dropped 3; count of bases not matched to a gene: 1. The CDR3 has 13 amino acids. Per the germline V gene, CDR1 is MNHEY and CDR2 is SVGAGI. The material sequenced was memory (CD45RA-) CD4+ T cells from blood. V usage is TRBV6-5 and J usage is TRBJ1-2; TRBD1 matches at 10 bases. The sequence came from a human donor in good health. CDR3 sequence reads: CASRDRGDYGYTF. DNA for the CDR3: TGTGCCAGCAGGGACAGGGGGGACTATGGCTACACCTTC.